This TCR beta chain was sequenced for a study of shared clonotypes between healthy human individuals. In the study overall: Aged 18 to 49, the donors were a couple of women and a few men.

Overall study results and limits: Sharing across four donors was highest in naive CD4 (roughly 5%) and lowest in memory CD8 (roughly 0.4%).

Assay runs were performed at deep level. The assay was immunoSEQ multiplex PCR, and TCRdb's table has in-frame clones only and misses some. Of about 380,000 clones listed, roughly 96% are singletons. Losses at the gene ends were 8 bases for V and 0 bases for J; bases not matched to a gene: 4. CDR3 size: 15 residues. Per the germline V gene, CDR1 is MNHNS and CDR2 is SASEGT. Regarding this clone: The antigen is unknown.

All donors qualified as healthy HIV-negative adults and had experienced no recent acute infections or vaccinations. The source is a young man in good health. This chain links TRBV6-1 with TRBJ1-2; 12 bases are shared with TRBD1. Sample: memory CD8+ T cells sorted from blood. The sample's subset: CD45RO+ cells pooled with CCR7-negative TemRA cells. For the CDR3, the DNA is TGTGCCAGCGCCGGGACAGGGGGCCCTAACTATGGCTACACCTTC. It yields the protein CASAGTGGPNYGYTF.